A selection of T cell receptor beta chains follows, all from one sample in a study of blood T cells in healthy people across ages. TCRdb processed the 5' RACE reads anew with MiXCR; each CDR3 protein has one entry. The table includes roughly 800,000 distinct CDR3 sequences, roughly 25% detected once. This sample was also put to use in a study of T cells of mothers and their children.

The sequenced sample consisted of blood. The receptors were sampled from a boy aged 5-17 years in good health. Each CDR3 is given without its conserved first and last residue. Each record gives: V gene, D gene, CDR3 protein. A D gene is named only where the DNA matches it firmly.

v_gene: TRBV6-2/TRBV6-3
d_gene: TRBD1
CDR3aa: ASSYLTGVNTEAF

v_gene: TRBV4-1
d_gene: .
CDR3aa: ASSQAGLPTGELF

v_gene: TRBV20-1
d_gene: .
CDR3aa: SARKTTGTAGNTIY

v_gene: TRBV3-1
d_gene: .
CDR3aa: ASSQYKGPNQPQH

v_gene: TRBV28
d_gene: .
CDR3aa: ASTRGPVSYNEQF

v_gene: TRBV7-6
d_gene: .
CDR3aa: ASSDPGAGGTEAF

v_gene: TRBV9
d_gene: TRBD1
CDR3aa: ASSVGSGGHNEQF

v_gene: TRBV5-5
d_gene: TRBD1
CDR3aa: ASSFDRAYGYT

v_gene: TRBV6-1
d_gene: .
CDR3aa: ASSATRTGTEAF

v_gene: TRBV6-5
d_gene: .
CDR3aa: ASSPQSDKETQY

v_gene: TRBV7-2
d_gene: TRBD2
CDR3aa: ASSSRSGGTGELF

v_gene: TRBV7-2
d_gene: TRBD1
CDR3aa: ASSLMGTETGSYGYT

v_gene: TRBV20-1
d_gene: .
CDR3aa: SARDPNRIDTGELF

v_gene: TRBV5-1
d_gene: .
CDR3aa: ASSYRTPYDGYT

v_gene: TRBV5-6
d_gene: TRBD2
CDR3aa: ASSHYLAGTNTGELF

v_gene: TRBV12-3/TRBV12-4
d_gene: .
CDR3aa: ASSRLLGGWYNEQF

v_gene: TRBV11-3
d_gene: TRBD1
CDR3aa: ASRLRQGVTETQY

v_gene: TRBV7-9
d_gene: .
CDR3aa: ASSQGGTLETQY

v_gene: TRBV14
d_gene: .
CDR3aa: ASSLSEDCGYT

v_gene: TRBV28
d_gene: TRBD2
CDR3aa: ATYSLRGRTEQY

v_gene: TRBV20-1
d_gene: TRBD1
CDR3aa: SARDPGQGYQETQY

v_gene: TRBV5-1
d_gene: .
CDR3aa: ASSLEAVLNNEQF

v_gene: TRBV7-8
d_gene: .
CDR3aa: ASSHHGGYQETQY

v_gene: TRBV29-1
d_gene: .
CDR3aa: SVEDISYNEQF